Listed below are T cell receptor beta chains from one sample, sequenced in a study of control samples from healthy donors and cancer patients. Using immunoSEQ multiplex PCR, the repertoire was profiled, and TCRdb retains in-frame clones only, with some absent. The data hold 130,000 or so clones, with around 90% observed a single time. Sequenced input: blood. Receptors were obtained from a middle-aged man in good health. Both conserved end residues are part of each CDR3.

v_call	j_call	cdr3_length	cdr3_aa
TRBV21-1	TRBJ2-5	17	CASSTLLTRGVRETQYF
TRBV7-9	TRBJ2-5	18	CASSIGTSGGALIETQYF
TRBV5-4	TRBJ1-1	14	CASSSDRLNTEAFF
TRBV7-9	TRBJ2-2	15	CASSPWTGDTGELFF
TRBV7-2	TRBJ1-5	14	CASSTRQDNQPQHF
TRBV6-5	TRBJ1-3	14	CASIRGQGRNTIYF
TRBV27	TRBJ2-3	15	CASSPTHPYTDTQYF
TRBV9	TRBJ1-2	15	CASSARGAANYGYTF
TRBV11-3	TRBJ2-3	14	CAGSFLQLADTQYF
TRBV7-2	TRBJ1-2	15	CASSDLGGERYGYTF
TRBV7-9	TRBJ1-4	15	CASSSRTGGNEKLFF
TRBV5-6	TRBJ1-5	17	CASSSSGGRVSNQPQHF
TRBV6-6	TRBJ1-2	16	CAVDTGQGLANYGYTF
TRBV18	TRBJ2-3	17	CASSKTSGGAYTDTQYF
TRBV7-2	TRBJ1-2	14	CASVPSQTVYGYTF
TRBV19	TRBJ1-5	16	CASSSLFRGAGQPQHF
TRBV9	TRBJ2-1	14	CASSVDGARNEQFF
TRBV7-9	TRBJ2-1	16	CASSFSTSGGTVEQFF
TRBV6-5	TRBJ2-3	14	CASSYRDGTDTQYF
TRBV7-2	TRBJ2-7	17	CASSLDAGPGTYYEQYF
TRBV6-5	TRBJ1-2	13	CASSPQGRGGYTF
TRBV5-6	TRBJ1-1	14	CASSSVTAQGKAFF
TRBV29-1	TRBJ1-2	16	CSVFPPPVPPNYGYTF
TRBV25-1	TRBJ1-4	13	CASSGATNEKLFF
TRBV6-1	TRBJ2-7	14	CASSEEWASYEQYF
TRBV19	TRBJ2-2	14	CASSMTGGTGELFF
TRBV5-1	TRBJ2-7	16	CASSLAFTGGLYEQYF
TRBV21-1	TRBJ2-7	15	CASSKLAGAPYEQYF
TRBV7-3	TRBJ2-5	18	CASSHHSGGALFQETQYF
TRBV3-1/TRBV3-2	TRBJ1-2	17	CASSRQSSGTGSYGYTF
TRBV11-2	TRBJ1-1	14	CASSLGIMNTEAFF
TRBV7-2	TRBJ2-3	17	CASSLAGSGGATDTQYF
TRBV6-5	TRBJ2-4	14	CASSLRDTKNIQYF
TRBV30	TRBJ1-5	18	CAWSIKPHRSTSNQPQHF
TRBV4-3	TRBJ1-4	14	CASSRDMLNEKLFF
TRBV12-5	TRBJ1-4	16	CASGQRVGGGYEKLFF
TRBV13	TRBJ2-7	12	CASSSTGSEQYF
TRBV5-1	TRBJ1-3	14	CASRTGISGNTIYF
TRBV19	TRBJ1-6	17	CASSRHSISSYNSPLHF
TRBV11-3	TRBJ2-3	17	CASRPTKGTGDTDTQYF